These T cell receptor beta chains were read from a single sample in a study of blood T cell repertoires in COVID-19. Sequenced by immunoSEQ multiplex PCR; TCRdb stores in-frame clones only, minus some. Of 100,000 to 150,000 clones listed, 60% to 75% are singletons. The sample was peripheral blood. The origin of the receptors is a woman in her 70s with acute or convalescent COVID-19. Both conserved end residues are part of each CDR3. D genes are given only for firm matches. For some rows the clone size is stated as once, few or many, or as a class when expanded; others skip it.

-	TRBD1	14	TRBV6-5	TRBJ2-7	CASRDGTVNYEQYF	TGTGCCAGCAGGGACGGGACAGTTAACTACGAGCAGTACTTC
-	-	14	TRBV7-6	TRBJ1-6	CASSPQGSISPLHF	TGTGCCAGCAGCCCCCAGGGCTCGATTTCACCCCTCCACTTT
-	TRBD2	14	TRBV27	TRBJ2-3	CASASGRAKDTQYF	TGTGCCAGCGCTAGCGGGAGGGCCAAAGATACGCAGTATTTT
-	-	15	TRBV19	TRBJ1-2	CASSLRARQVGGYTF	TGTGCCAGTAGTCTGAGAGCGAGACAGGTTGGAGGCTACACCTTC
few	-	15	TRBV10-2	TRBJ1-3	CASRDTGISGNTIYF	TGCGCCAGCAGGGATACAGGCATCTCTGGAAACACCATATATTTT
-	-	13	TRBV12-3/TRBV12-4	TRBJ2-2	CASSGLATGELFF	TGTGCCAGCAGTGGACTGGCTACCGGGGAGCTGTTTTTT
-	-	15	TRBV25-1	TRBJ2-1	CASSDLTRSYNEQFF	TGTGCCAGCAGTGATTTGACTAGATCCTACAATGAGCAGTTCTTC
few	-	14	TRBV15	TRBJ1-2	CATSRAGINYGYTF	TGTGCCACCAGCAGAGCTGGCATTAACTATGGCTACACCTTC
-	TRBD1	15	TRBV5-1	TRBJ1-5	CASSPGTGGHQPQHF	TGCGCCAGCAGCCCCGGGACAGGGGGTCATCAGCCCCAGCATTTT
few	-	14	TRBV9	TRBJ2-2	CASSVATNTGELFF	TGTGCCAGCAGCGTTGCGACGAACACCGGGGAGCTGTTTTTT
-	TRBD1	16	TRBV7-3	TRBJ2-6	CASSLTRDRGGNVLTF	TGTGCCAGCAGCTTAACGAGGGACAGGGGTGGCAACGTCCTGACTTTC
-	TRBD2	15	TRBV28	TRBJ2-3	CASSLSGTAADTQYF	TGTGCCAGCAGCCTTAGCGGGACCGCGGCAGATACGCAGTATTTT
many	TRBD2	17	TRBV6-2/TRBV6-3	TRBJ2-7	CASSSLTSSGRAYEQYF	TGTGCCAGCAGCTCCCTTACGAGCAGCGGGAGGGCATACGAGCAGTACTTC
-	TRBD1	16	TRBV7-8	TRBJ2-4	CASSQTGTGGGNIQYF	TGTGCCAGCAGCCAGACCGGGACAGGGGGCGGTAACATTCAGTACTTC
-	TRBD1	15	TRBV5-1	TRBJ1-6	CASSYLTGGSSPLHF	TGCGCCAGCAGCTACCTGACAGGGGGCAGTTCACCCCTCCACTTT
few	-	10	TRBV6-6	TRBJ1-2	CASSYSEYTF	TGTGCCAGCAGTTATTCGGAGTACACCTTC
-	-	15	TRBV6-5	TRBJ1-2	CASSYSGQLAYGYTF	TGTGCCAGCAGTTACTCCGGACAGCTAGCCTATGGCTACACCTTC
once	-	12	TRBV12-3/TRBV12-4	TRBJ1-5	CASSLQLEPQHF	TGTGCCAGCAGTTTACAGTTGGAGCCCCAGCATTTT
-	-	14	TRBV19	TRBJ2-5	CASSTAGVVETQYF	TGTGCCAGTAGTACTGCAGGGGTGGTGGAGACCCAGTACTTC
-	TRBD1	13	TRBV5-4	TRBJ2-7	CASSRQGYREQYF	TGTGCCAGCAGCCGACAGGGATATCGCGAGCAGTACTTC
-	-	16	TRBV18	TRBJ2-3	CASSPRLGRATDTQYF	TGTGCCAGCTCACCACGATTGGGCAGGGCCACAGATACGCAGTATTTT
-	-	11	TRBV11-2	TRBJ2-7	CASSSVLVQYF	TGTGCCAGCAGCTCCGTTTTAGTGCAGTACTTC
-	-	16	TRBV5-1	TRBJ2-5	CASSLDDYRVWETQYF	TGCGCCAGCAGCTTGGACGATTACAGGGTTTGGGAGACCCAGTACTTC
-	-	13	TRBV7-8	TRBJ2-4	CASSFRGGDIQYF	TGTGCCAGCAGCTTCAGAGGTGGAGACATTCAGTACTTC
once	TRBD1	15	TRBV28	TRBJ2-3	CASSLWTGGGDTQYF	TGTGCCAGCAGTTTGTGGACAGGGGGCGGCGATACGCAGTATTTT
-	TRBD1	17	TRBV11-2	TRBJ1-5	CASSLARQGELNQPQHF	TGTGCCAGCAGCTTAGCCCGACAGGGGGAGTTGAATCAGCCCCAGCATTTT
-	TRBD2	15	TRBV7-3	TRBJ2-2	CASSLDLGGTGELFF	TGTGCCAGCAGCTTGGACCTCGGGGGGACCGGGGAGCTGTTTTTT
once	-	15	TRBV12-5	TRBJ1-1	CASGSSRRLNTEAFF	TGTGCTAGTGGTTCCAGTCGCAGGCTCAACACTGAAGCTTTCTTT
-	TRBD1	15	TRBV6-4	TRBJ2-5	CASSDPEGQQETQYF	TGTGCCAGCAGTGACCCCGAGGGACAGCAAGAGACCCAGTACTTC
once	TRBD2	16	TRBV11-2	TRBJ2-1	CASSLGGTITYNEQFF	TGTGCCAGCAGCCTGGGTGGGACTATTACTTACAATGAGCAGTTCTTC
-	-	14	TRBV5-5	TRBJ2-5	CASSPTAYAETQYF	TGTGCCAGCAGCCCGACAGCGTATGCGGAGACCCAGTACTTC
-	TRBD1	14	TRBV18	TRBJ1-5	CASSPGTANQPQHF	TGTGCCAGCTCACCCGGGACAGCCAATCAGCCCCAGCATTTT
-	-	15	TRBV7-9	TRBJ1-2	CASSLGPGEYYGYTF	TGTGCCAGCAGCTTAGGACCAGGGGAATACTATGGCTACACCTTC
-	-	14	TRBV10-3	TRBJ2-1	CAIKGSGSYNEQFF	TGTGCCATCAAGGGGTCCGGATCTTACAATGAGCAGTTCTTC
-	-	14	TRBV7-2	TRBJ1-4	CASSLQHLGEKLFF	TGTGCCAGCAGCTTGCAACACCTTGGTGAAAAACTGTTTTTT
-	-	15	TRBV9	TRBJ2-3	CASSASLYGADTQYF	TGTGCCAGCAGCGCTAGCTTATACGGTGCCGATACGCAGTATTTT
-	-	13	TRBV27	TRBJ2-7	CASSFVTGQKQYF	TGTGCCAGCAGTTTCGTCACAGGGCAGAAGCAGTACTTC
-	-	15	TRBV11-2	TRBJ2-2	CASSLAGGPPGELFF	TGTGCCAGCAGCTTAGCGGGGGGCCCTCCCGGGGAGCTGTTTTTT
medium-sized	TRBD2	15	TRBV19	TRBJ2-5	CASRGLAGGGETQYF	TGTGCCAGTAGGGGACTAGCGGGAGGCGGAGAGACCCAGTACTTC
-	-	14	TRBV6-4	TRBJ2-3	CASSQEGGTDTQYF	TGTGCCAGCAGTCAAGAGGGAGGCACAGATACGCAGTATTTT
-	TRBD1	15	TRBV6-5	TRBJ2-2	CASSIKGALTGELFF	TGTGCCAGCAGTATCAAGGGGGCGCTGACCGGGGAGCTGTTTTTT
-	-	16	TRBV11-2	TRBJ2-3	CASSLLLAGSTDTQYF	TGTGCCAGCAGCCTGCTGTTGGCGGGAAGCACAGATACGCAGTATTTT
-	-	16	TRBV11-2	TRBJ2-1	CASSLNTGSSYNEQFF	TGTGCCAGCAGCCTGAATACAGGGAGCTCCTACAATGAGCAGTTCTTC
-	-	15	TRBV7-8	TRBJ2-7	CASSLLEGRSYEQYF	TGTGCCAGCAGCCTCCTGGAGGGTCGTTCCTACGAGCAGTACTTC
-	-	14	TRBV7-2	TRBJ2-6	CASSLSSGANVLTF	TGTGCCAGCAGCTTGAGCTCTGGGGCCAACGTCCTGACTTTC
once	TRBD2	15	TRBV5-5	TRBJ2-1	CASTAGLAVNNEQFF	TGTGCCAGCACCGCCGGACTAGCGGTCAACAATGAGCAGTTCTTC